Below, one T cell receptor beta chain is given with its context. The data stem from a study of blood T cell repertoires in COVID-19. Assay used: immunoSEQ multiplex PCR; TCRdb lists only in-frame clones, some missing. Of fewer than 250,000 clones listed, 84% were seen once; the top ten hold about 4%. CDR1 and CDR2 (germline): MNHEY, SMNVEV (reference sequence). The CDR3 covers 15 residues. Trimming removed 4 bases from V and 0 bases from J, with 10 bases in between. The clonotype was recovered from a man aged 45-60 years with acute or convalescent COVID-19. The chain recombines TRBV27 with TRBJ1-3, with D perhaps matching TRBD1 (5 bases). Sequenced sample: peripheral blood. CDR3 residues: CASSSLGDSGNTIYF. CDR3 coding DNA: TGTGCCAGCAGTTCCTTAGGGGACTCTGGAAACACCATATATTTT.